Following are 21 T cell receptor beta chains from one sample sequenced in a study of OX40 agonist ivuxolimab in advanced cancers. This table comes from immunoSEQ multiplex PCR, and its TCRdb copy is limited to in-frame clones, with some not included. The table records some 33,000 clones, more than 80% of them present only once. The source was CD4+ or CD8+ T cells sorted from blood, collected in a trial of the OX40 agonist ivuxolimab. The receptors stem from an adult with an advanced solid tumor such as melanoma, head and neck, liver or kidney cancer.

The V gene is TRBV5-5, the J gene TRBJ2-3, with D perhaps matching TRBD2 (6 bases). The CDR3 extends over 15 amino acids. Trimming took off 5 bases at V and 2 bases at J, with 15 bases between the two ends. Germline CDR1 SGHKS, CDR2 YYEKEE (reference sequence). This CDR3 is CASRPRGLITDTQYF. In DNA form, the CDR3 reads TGTGCCAGCAGACCTCGGGGACTTATCACAGATACGCAGTATTTT.

Only one count was recorded for this clone. The chain carries TRBV19 and TRBJ2-1, with 8 bases matching TRBD2. This CDR3 is 14 amino acids long. From germline, CDR1 is LNHDA and CDR2 SQIVND (reference sequence). The V gene end was trimmed by 5 bases and the J gene end by 4 bases; junction bases not matched to a gene: 4. The CDR3, as DNA: TGTGCCAGTAGTGCGGGGGGCCGATACAATGAGCAGTTCTTC. Protein sequence: CASSAGGRYNEQFF.

The V call is TRBV20-1, the J call TRBJ1-1; D is possibly TRBD1 (6 bases). The germline V gene encodes CDR1 DFQATT and CDR2 SNEGSKA (reference sequence). The CDR3 consists of 11 residues. The CDR3 loop reads CARGGNTEAFF. In DNA form, the CDR3 reads TGCGCCCGAGGGGGGAACACTGAAGCTTTCTTT.

The V call is TRBV5-8, the J call TRBJ1-4; 9 nucleotides line up with TRBD1. Germline values: CDR1 SGHTS, CDR2 YDEGEE. The ends lost 0 bases at V and 4 bases at J; junction bases unmatched: 1. The CDR3 covers 15 residues. CDR3 DNA sequence: TGTGCCAGCAGCTTGGGACAGGGGGATAATGAAAAACTGTTTTTT. Encoded protein: CASSLGQGDNEKLFF.

The chain couples TRBV5-1 to TRBJ1-4, with D hard to call. V was cut by 1 base and J by 5 bases, with 6 bases left in between. This CDR3 comprises 13 residues. Germline V CDR1 and CDR2: SGHRS, YFSETQ. Here the CDR3 DNA reads TGCGCCAGCAGCTTGACTGGGAATGAAAAACTGTTTTTT. It translates to CASSLTGNEKLFF.

V is TRBV6-6 and J is TRBJ2-3; 9 nucleotides align to TRBD2. The CDR3 spans 14 residues. The germline gives CDR1 MNHNY, CDR2 SVGAGI (reference sequence). Unmatched junction bases numbered 7, after V lost 8 bases and J lost 4 bases. CDR3 DNA: TGTGCCAGCTTTACCAGCGGGGGGTCAGATACGCAGTATTTT. As protein: CASFTSGGSDTQYF.

The CDR3 here is CASKTNSGFAEAFF. CDR3 in DNA: TGTGCCAGCAAGACAAATTCCGGATTCGCTGAAGCTTTCTTT. The J gene is TRBJ1-1, the V gene TRBV6-5; D gene ambiguous. Trimming took off 7 bases at V and 6 bases at J, with 18 bases between the two ends. The CDR3 is 14 amino acids. The germline V gene encodes CDR1 MNHEY and CDR2 SVGAGI.

This chain uses TRBV7-6 with TRBJ1-2; TRBD1 aligns across 11 bases. CDR3 length: 15 amino acids. J lost 4 bases, V lost 4 bases, and 5 bases had no gene match. CDR1 is SGHVS and CDR2 is FNYEAQ in the germline V gene. CDR3 coding DNA: TGTGCCAGCAGCTCTACGGGACAGGGGGTCTATGGCTACACCTTC. Protein sequence: CASSSTGQGVYGYTF.

This clone has just a few counts. DNA of the CDR3: TGCAGCGTAATGGGGAACACTGAAGCTTTCTTT. Its protein product is CSVMGNTEAFF. The chain uses TRBV29-1 and TRBJ1-1; no reliable D call. V was shortened by 6 bases and J by 1 base, with 6 bases between the two germline ends. Germline lookup yields CDR1 SQVTM and CDR2 ANQGSEA. The CDR3 has 11 amino acids.

The chain joins TRBV4-1 to TRBJ2-7; TRBD2 aligns across 12 bases. Unmatched junction bases numbered 9, after V lost 3 bases and J lost 3 bases. The CDR3 sequence is 17 residues long. Germline assignment: CDR1 MGHRA and CDR2 YSYEKL. The CDR3 reads CASSQPLTSGGSYEQYF. The CDR3 coding sequence is TGCGCCAGCAGCCAGCCCCTGACTAGCGGGGGAAGCTACGAGCAGTACTTC.

The gene calls are TRBV6-5 and TRBJ2-4, with D uncertain. With 4 bases removed from V and 0 bases from J, the gap between germline ends came to 10 bases. Per germline, CDR1 MNHEY and CDR2 SVGAGI. CDR3 size: 15 residues. The CDR3 bases are TGTGCCAGCAGTTCCACGATGCTAGCCAAAAACATTCAGTACTTC. Translation: CASSSTMLAKNIQYF.

The J gene is TRBJ1-2, the V gene TRBV6-5; TRBD1 might be the D (5 bases). CDR1 and CDR2 (germline): MNHEY, SVGAGI. This CDR3 has 13 residues. The germline V and J ends were trimmed by 8 bases and 2 bases, with 12 bases remaining between them. The CDR3 region has the DNA TGTGCCAGCTTTAAGGGGAGGAACTATGGCTACACCTTC. It specifies CASFKGRNYGYTF.

V usage is TRBV7-9 and J usage is TRBJ2-5, with 9 bases that match TRBD2. This CDR3 is 15 amino acids long. Germline-derived CDR1 and CDR2 are SEHNR and FQNEAQ (reference sequence). The junction had 14 bases not matched to a gene; V was cut back by 10 bases and J by 5 bases. The CDR3, as DNA: TGTGCCACGGGTAGCGGGGGTCCCGGTGGGGAGACCCAGTACTTC. Translated: CATGSGGPGGETQYF.

This clone was seen only a few times. The chain couples TRBV5-4 to TRBJ2-7; D remains ambiguous. The germline V and J ends were trimmed by 1 base and 3 bases, with 8 bases remaining between them. Germline-derived CDR1 and CDR2 are SGHNT and YYREEE (reference sequence). The CDR3 spans 13 residues. The CDR3 reads CASSLTAGYEQYF. CDR3 sequence (DNA): TGTGCCAGCAGCTTGACCGCTGGCTACGAGCAGTACTTC.

This chain uses TRBV5-5 with TRBJ2-3; D unclear. The V gene lost 0 bases and the J gene lost 2 bases, with 7 bases spanning the gap. CDR1 is SGHKS and CDR2 is YYEKEE in the germline V gene (reference sequence). The CDR3 is 14 amino acids. CDR3 sequence reads: CASSLEGNTDTQYF. Written as DNA, the CDR3 is TGTGCCAGCAGCTTGGAAGGGAACACAGATACGCAGTATTTT.

The chain couples TRBV18 to TRBJ2-5, with TRBD2 matching 14 bases. The length of the CDR3 is 17 residues. Germline CDR1 is KGHSH and CDR2 is LQKENI. V trimming: 3 bases; J trimming: 2 bases; junction bases outside the gene matches: 5. The CDR3 spells CASSPGLAGVGQETQYF. In DNA, the CDR3 is TGTGCCAGCTCACCGGGACTAGCGGGAGTGGGGCAAGAGACCCAGTACTTC. The full variable domain, its missing parts supplied by reference TRBV18 and TRBJ2-5, is NAGVMQNPRHLVRRRGQEARLRCSPMKGHSHVYWYRQLPEEGLKFMVYLQKENIIDESGMPKERFSAEFPKEGPSILRIQQVVRGDSAAYFCASSPGLAGVGQETQYFGPGTRLLVL.

The chain combines TRBV30 with TRBJ2-7; D unclear. Germline CDR1 reads GTSNPN; CDR2 reads SVGIG (reference sequence). The CDR3 contains 14 residues. V was clipped by 3 bases and J by 1 base, with 13 bases between them. CDR3 residues: CAWSRRGPSYEQYF. The DNA of the CDR3 is TGTGCCTGGAGCAGGCGTGGCCCGTCCTACGAGCAGTACTTC.

Concerning this clone itself: Other DNA sequences within the sample encode an identical CDR3. The chain links TRBV11-2 to TRBJ2-5; the D is unclear. Germline V gene data show CDR1 as SGHAT and CDR2 as FQNNGV. Trimming shortened V by 2 bases and J by 4 bases, and 2 bases separated the two germline ends. The CDR3 is made up of 11 amino acids. This CDR3 reads CASSLTETQYF. In nucleotides, the CDR3 is TGTGCCAGCAGCTTAACAGAGACCCAGTACTTC. Variable domain in full (rest from reference TRBV11-2 and TRBJ2-5): EAGVAQSPRYKIIEKRQSVAFWCNPISGHATLYWYQQILGQGPKLLIQFQNNGVVDDSQLPKDRFSAERLKGVDSTLKIQPAKLEDSAVYLCASSLTETQYFGPGTRLLVL.

Written as DNA, the CDR3 is TGCGCCAGCAGCCAAGAACCGGGTTTACGGGCTTTCTTT. Translation gives CASSQEPGLRAFF. J is TRBJ1-1 and V is TRBV4-3; the D is unclear. There are 13 residues in the CDR3. CDR1 is LGHNA, CDR2 YSLEER, per germline. Trimming stripped 0 bases from V and 11 bases from J, with 13 bases between.

Comments on this clone: Germline and junction disagree at one end, which may indicate a read error. Additional DNA sequences in this sample encode the identical CDR3. The chain is built from TRBV6-6 and TRBJ1-4; D gene uncertain. Germline V gene sequence: CDR1 MNHNY, CDR2 SVGAGI (reference sequence). The CDR3 totals 14 residues. The CDR3 bases are TGCGCCAGCAGGCTCGAGAGGGCCAATGAAAAACTGTTTTTT. Translated: CASRLERANEKLFF.

The chain carries TRBV18 and TRBJ1-1; D may be TRBD1 (6 bases). The germline gives CDR1 KGHSH, CDR2 LQKENI. V was trimmed by 3 bases and J by 0 bases, leaving 14 bases between them. The CDR3 contains 16 residues. This chain's CDR3 is CASSPDSPLLNTEAFF. As DNA, the CDR3 is TGTGCCAGCTCACCGGACAGCCCCCTTCTGAACACTGAAGCTTTCTTT.